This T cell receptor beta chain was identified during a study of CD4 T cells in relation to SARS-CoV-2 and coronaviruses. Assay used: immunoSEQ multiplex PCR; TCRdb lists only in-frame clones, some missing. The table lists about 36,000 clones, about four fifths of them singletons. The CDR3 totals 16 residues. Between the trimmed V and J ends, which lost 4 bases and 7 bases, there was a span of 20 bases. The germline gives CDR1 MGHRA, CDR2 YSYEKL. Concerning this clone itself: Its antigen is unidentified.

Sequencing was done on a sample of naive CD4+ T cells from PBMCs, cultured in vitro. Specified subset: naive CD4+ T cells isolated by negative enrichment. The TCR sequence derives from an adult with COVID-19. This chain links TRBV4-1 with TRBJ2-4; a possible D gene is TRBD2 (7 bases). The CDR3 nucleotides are TGCGCCAGCAGCCGGGCCTCGGGGGGCGAGCGTAACATTCAGTACTTC. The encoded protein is CASSRASGGERNIQYF.